A single sample gave rise to the 9 T cell receptor beta chains below, sequenced in a study of CD8+ T cells in alopecia areata. The treatment here: oral pan-JAK inhibitor, 5-10 mg twice daily. Extracted RNA was reverse transcribed, and the resulting cDNA served as sequencing template. Some clones are missing from TCRdb's copy, which holds only in-frame ones; the method was immunoSEQ multiplex PCR. Seen here are 120,000 to 150,000 clones, roughly four fifths observed once, and the top ten hold more than 20%. The material was CD8+ T cells sorted from blood, obtained at week 4, from a patient treated with tofacitinib. Source of these receptors: a human donor with alopecia areata.

The chain combines TRBV9 with TRBJ1-2; D may be TRBD1 (5 bases). The germline V gene encodes CDR1 SGDLS and CDR2 YYNGEE. Trimming took off 3 bases at V and 3 bases at J, with 15 bases between the two ends. The CDR3 is made up of 15 amino acids. The CDR3 protein is CASSAYRGADYGYTF. In DNA form, the CDR3 reads TGTGCCAGCAGCGCTTACCGGGGCGCCGACTATGGCTACACCTTC. Complete variable domain (other parts from reference TRBV9 and TRBJ1-2): DSGVTQTPKHLITATGQRVTLRCSPRSGDLSVYWYQQSLDQGLQFLIQYYNGEERAKGNILERFSAQQFPDLHSELNLSSLELGDSALYFCASSAYRGADYGYTFGSGTRLTVV.

The chain's CDR3 is CASSVQGGVHGELFF. The CDR3 region has the DNA TGTGCCAGCAGCGTACAAGGCGGGGTTCACGGGGAGCTGTTTTTT. The genes are TRBV7-9 and TRBJ2-2; D is possibly TRBD2 (6 bases). This CDR3 comprises 15 residues. Trimming left V 5 bases short and J 7 bases short, with 17 bases between. Germline V lookup: CDR1 SEHNR, CDR2 FQNEAQ (reference sequence).

The V call is TRBV7-6, the J call TRBJ2-1; D gene uncertain. There are 14 residues in the CDR3. Germline values: CDR1 SGHVS, CDR2 FNYEAQ. V was clipped by 4 bases and J by 6 bases, with 13 bases between them. CDR3 loop: CASSSVPMGNEQFF. In DNA, the CDR3 is TGTGCCAGCAGCTCGGTCCCCATGGGCAATGAGCAGTTCTTC.

The CDR3 nucleotides read TGCGCCAGCAGCCAAGGGCTTTACGGCTACACCTTC. Amino acids: CASSQGLYGYTF. The chain uses TRBV4-3 and TRBJ1-2, with D hard to call. The V end was cut by 1 base, the J end by 8 bases, with 8 bases between. The CDR3 has 12 amino acids. Germline assignment: CDR1 LGHNA and CDR2 YSLEER.

The V gene is TRBV5-6, the J gene TRBJ2-7, with a possible D match to TRBD1 (5 bases). This CDR3 has 14 amino acids. Germline assignment: CDR1 SGHDT and CDR2 YYEEEE. V lost 0 bases and J lost 1, with 8 bases in between. The CDR3 sequence: CASSLDRLSYEQYF. CDR3 DNA: TGTGCCAGCAGCTTGGACAGGCTTTCCTACGAGCAGTACTTC. Together with reference TRBV5-6 and TRBJ2-7, the CDR3 gives the full variable domain: DAGVTQSPTHLIKTRGQQVTLRCSPKSGHDTVSWYQQALGQGPQFIFQYYEEEERQRGNFPDRFSGHQFPNYSSELNVNALLLGDSALYLCASSLDRLSYEQYFGPGTRLTVT.

DNA for the CDR3: TGCGCCAGCAGCCAAGAGGACGAGCAGTACTTC. Encoded protein: CASSQEDEQYF. The J gene is TRBJ2-7, the V gene TRBV4-1; no firm D call. The V end lost 0 bases, the J end lost 5 bases, and 2 bases lay between the germline ends. Germline V gives CDR1 MGHRA, CDR2 YSYEKL. The CDR3 loop spans 11 amino acids.

CDR3 nucleotides: TGTGCCAGCAGCATATCGATAGCGGGACCACGAGAAGATACGCAGTATTTT. Translating it yields CASSISIAGPREDTQYF. The chain couples TRBV7-9 to TRBJ2-3, with 8 bases lining up with TRBD2. Per the germline V gene, CDR1 is SEHNR and CDR2 is FQNEAQ (reference sequence). Trimming removed 5 bases from V and 5 bases from J; junction bases left unmatched: 15. The CDR3 has 17 amino acids.

J is TRBJ1-1 and V is TRBV11-1; TRBD1 matches 8 bases. Germline values: CDR1 SGHAT, CDR2 FQDESV (reference sequence). Trimming at V came to 5 bases and at J to 1 base, leaving 6 bases not matched to a gene. CDR3 length equals 15 residues. CDR3 sequence (DNA): TGTGCCAGCAGCCACCCCAGGGGGCAGAACACTGAAGCTTTCTTT. Its translation: CASSHPRGQNTEAFF.

The chain employs TRBV10-3 and TRBJ2-7, with TRBD2 matching over 7 bases. Germline V lookup: CDR1 ENHRY, CDR2 SYGVKD. Trimming at V came to 10 bases and at J to 9 bases, leaving 18 bases not matched to a gene. The CDR3 is made up of 14 amino acids. The CDR3 DNA follows: TGTGCCAGCGAAGGACTAGGCCTCTACGAAGCGCAGTACTTC. Amino acids: CASEGLGLYEAQYF.